These 19 T cell receptor beta chains originate from one sample sequenced in a study of T cells in Graves' hyperthyroidism and ophthalmopathy. Amplification targeted TCR beta CDR3 regions from RNA transcripts. HTBI primers were the set used in a first-round RT-PCR of the TCR CDR3. One entry per CDR3 protein results from TCRdb running MiXCR on the multiplex PCR reads. This table holds about 360,000 distinct CDR3 sequences, roughly 13% found once. The sample was blood. These receptors were obtained from a woman aged 18-29 years with Graves' hyperthyroidism.

The sample holds many counts of this clonotype. V gene TRBV13 combines with J gene TRBJ2-1; the D is unclear. The germline CDR1 and CDR2 sequences are PRHDT and FYEKMQ (reference sequence). The CDR3 runs 13 residues. V lost 5 bases, J lost 10 bases, and 15 bases lay in between. CDR3 bases: TGTGCCAGCAGCGTGCCTTCTACCGGAGAGCAGTTCTTC. Translated, it gives CASSVPSTGEQFF.

The chain links TRBV19 to TRBJ1-2, with 10 positions matching TRBD1. The CDR3 runs to 15 residues. V dropped 4 bases and J dropped 5; count of bases not matched to a gene: 7. Germline values: CDR1 LNHDA, CDR2 SQIVND (reference sequence). The CDR3 DNA is TGTGCCAGTAGTAGCCGGGACAGGGGACATTATGGCTACACCTTC. Translation gives CASSSRDRGHYGYTF.

Many counts were recorded for this clonotype. This chain joins TRBV6-1 and TRBJ2-1; 12 nucleotides agree with TRBD2. Germline V gives CDR1 MNHNS, CDR2 SASEGT. This CDR3 comprises 14 residues. Trimming took 6 bases from V and 8 from J; bases not matched to a gene: 5. The CDR3 region has the DNA TGTGCCAGCAGCCCCGGGACTAGCGGGTATGAGCAGTTCTTC. Encoded protein: CASSPGTSGYEQFF.

This clonotype was detected many times. The chain has TRBV7-9 and TRBJ2-7; possible D gene TRBD2, 5 bases. The CDR3 is 15 residues long. Trimming took 1 base from V and 0 from J, leaving 10 bases between them. From germline, CDR1 is SEHNR and CDR2 FQNEAQ (reference sequence). The CDR3 DNA is TGTGCCAGCAGCTTAGGGTACGGGGACTCCTACGAGCAGTACTTC. Amino acids: CASSLGYGDSYEQYF.

This clonotype was counted ten times or more. CDR3 residues: CASSPNEEDYGYTF. CDR3 DNA: TGTGCCAGCTCGCCCAACGAGGAGGACTATGGCTACACCTTC. J is TRBJ1-2 and V is TRBV18; D call uncertain. There are 14 residues in the CDR3. Deletions cut 6 bases from V and 3 bases from J, with 14 bases between. CDR1 and CDR2 from the germline V gene are KGHSH and LQKENI. Combining the CDR3 with reference TRBV18 and TRBJ1-2 gives the whole variable domain NAGVMQNPRHLVRRRGQEARLRCSPMKGHSHVYWYRQLPEEGLKFMVYLQKENIIDESGMPKERFSAEFPKEGPSILRIQQVVRGDSAAYFCASSPNEEDYGYTFGSGTRLTVV.

This clonotype was seen repeatedly, ten times or more. The CDR3 region is CASSPRGRLAETQYF. The CDR3 nucleotides read TGTGCCAGCAGTCCTAGAGGTCGACTGGCGGAGACCCAGTACTTC. The chain carries TRBV12-3 or TRBV12-4 and TRBJ2-5; D call uncertain. This CDR3 spans 15 amino acids. V lost 5 bases and J 5 bases, leaving 18 bases between the germline ends.

This clonotype was observed many times. The rearrangement uses TRBV7-2 and TRBJ2-1; no reliable D call. Trimming stripped 7 bases from V and 5 bases from J, with 18 bases between. Germline lookup yields CDR1 SGHTA and CDR2 FQGNSA. This CDR3 has 15 amino acids. CDR3 loop: CASTRSRSDHNEQFF. CDR3 coding DNA: TGTGCCAGCACGAGAAGCCGGAGCGACCACAATGAGCAGTTCTTC.

This clonotype was seen ten or more times. The chain is built from TRBV6-2 or TRBV6-3 and TRBJ2-7; 8 bases agree with TRBD2. V lost 2 bases, J lost 4 bases, and 7 bases stayed unmatched. Germline CDR1 is MNHEY and CDR2 is SVGEGT. The CDR3 is 15 amino acids. Here the CDR3 reads CASSYGVERGYEQYF. The DNA of the CDR3 is TGTGCCAGCAGTTACGGGGTGGAGCGGGGGTACGAGCAGTACTTC.

This clonotype appeared many times. The chain uses TRBV28 and TRBJ2-7; D may match TRBD1 or TRBD2 (5 bases each). Between the trimmed V and J ends, which lost 8 bases and 2 bases, there was a span of 19 bases. The CDR3 length is 15 residues. Germline V gene lookup returns CDR1 MDHEN and CDR2 SYDVKM. CDR3 nucleotides: TGTGCCAGCTCCTCCGGGACCGCTGGCCCCTACGAGCAGTACTTC. Its protein is CASSSGTAGPYEQYF.

This clonotype was counted many times. The V and J genes are TRBV5-1 and TRBJ2-1, with D unclear. CDR1 and CDR2 (germline): SGHRS, YFSETQ. Between the trimmed V and J ends, which lost 6 bases and 2 bases, there was a span of 15 bases. The CDR3 loop spans 15 amino acids. The CDR3 DNA reads as TGCGCCAGCAAGCCCACGGCCTCAGCCTACAATGAGCAGTTCTTC. Its translation is CASKPTASAYNEQFF.

This clonotype was counted at least ten times. This chain uses TRBV28 with TRBJ2-5, with D possibly being TRBD2 (6 bases). This CDR3 region has 15 residues. V lost 3 bases and J lost 4, with 15 bases in between. From germline, CDR1 is MDHEN and CDR2 SYDVKM. CDR3 bases: TGTGCCAGCAGTTTCGGGTCGGGGGTGTCAGAGACCCAGTACTTC. The encoded protein is CASSFGSGVSETQYF.

This clonotype has ten or more counts. The rearrangement joins TRBV3-1 to TRBJ1-5; maybe TRBD1 (6 bases). Per the germline V gene, CDR1 is LGHDT and CDR2 is YNNKEL (reference sequence). V gave up 4 bases and J gave up 5 bases, with 12 bases separating them. The CDR3 totals 14 residues. The CDR3 sequence is CASSRTGSHQPQHF. CDR3 bases: TGTGCCAGCAGCCGAACAGGGAGCCATCAGCCCCAGCATTTT.

The sample holds a few counts of this clonotype. The chain combines TRBV6-2 or TRBV6-3 with TRBJ2-6; D uncertain. The CDR3 runs 16 residues. The ends were cut back, 0 bases at V and 5 bases at J, with 11 bases in the middle. Germline V gives CDR1 MNHEY, CDR2 SVGEGT. The CDR3 sequence: CASSYSDTVWANVLTF. Here the CDR3 DNA reads TGTGCCAGCAGTTACTCTGACACGGTTTGGGCCAACGTCCTGACTTTC.

In its sample, this clonotype was seen many times. The CDR3 nucleotides read TGTGCCAGCAGCTTTTTAGCGGGTTCCTACAATGAGCAGTTCTTC. This encodes CASSFLAGSYNEQFF. The chain employs TRBV7-2 and TRBJ2-1; 7 bases fit TRBD2. Germline V lookup: CDR1 SGHTA, CDR2 FQGNSA. The J segment lost 1 base and the V segment lost 3 bases, leaving 3 bases of the junction unmatched. CDR3 size: 15 residues.

This clonotype occurred many times. The V gene is TRBV4-1, the J gene TRBJ2-7; maybe TRBD1 (5 bases). The CDR3 contains 15 residues. V was clipped by 3 bases and J by 6 bases, with 18 bases between them. From germline, CDR1 is MGHRA and CDR2 YSYEKL. The CDR3 reads CASSHWTAAQGEQYF. The CDR3 nucleotides read TGCGCCAGCAGCCATTGGACCGCCGCTCAGGGCGAGCAGTACTTC.

The table lists this clonotype with many counts. The genes are TRBV5-1 and TRBJ1-3; D is ambiguous. The germline V and J ends were trimmed by 0 bases and 0 bases, with 4 bases remaining between them. The germline V gene encodes CDR1 SGHRS and CDR2 YFSETQ. This CDR3 has 14 amino acids. The CDR3 loop is CASSLDSSGNTIYF. As DNA, the CDR3 is TGCGCCAGCAGCTTGGACAGCTCTGGAAACACCATATATTTT.

The rearrangement links TRBV2 to TRBJ1-5; TRBD1 is a possible D gene (5 bases). CDR1 is SNHLY and CDR2 is FYNNEI in the germline V gene. The V and J ends lost 5 bases and 6 bases respectively, with 17 bases between them. CDR3 length: 15 amino acids. CDR3 loop: CASSSSQGESQPQHF. The CDR3 bases are TGTGCCAGCAGTTCTAGTCAGGGCGAGAGTCAGCCCCAGCATTTT.

The chain links TRBV5-5 to TRBJ2-7; maybe TRBD2 (6 bases). CDR3 length: 15 amino acids. V was cut by 0 bases and J by 3 bases, with 13 bases left in between. Germline assignment: CDR1 SGHKS and CDR2 YYEKEE (reference sequence). The CDR3 spells CASSLAAGLGYEQYF. The CDR3 DNA is TGTGCCAGCAGCTTGGCCGCGGGGCTTGGCTACGAGCAGTACTTC.

The V call is TRBV4-2, the J call TRBJ1-1; TRBD1 might be the D (5 bases). Germline V CDR1 and CDR2: LGHNA, YNFKEQ. CDR3 length equals 15 residues. V was shortened by 1 base and J by 10 bases, with 19 bases between the two germline ends. The CDR3 coding sequence is TGTGCCAGCAGCCAAGTCGCCGGATCCACCGGGGGAGCTTTCTTT. Amino acids: CASSQVAGSTGGAFF.